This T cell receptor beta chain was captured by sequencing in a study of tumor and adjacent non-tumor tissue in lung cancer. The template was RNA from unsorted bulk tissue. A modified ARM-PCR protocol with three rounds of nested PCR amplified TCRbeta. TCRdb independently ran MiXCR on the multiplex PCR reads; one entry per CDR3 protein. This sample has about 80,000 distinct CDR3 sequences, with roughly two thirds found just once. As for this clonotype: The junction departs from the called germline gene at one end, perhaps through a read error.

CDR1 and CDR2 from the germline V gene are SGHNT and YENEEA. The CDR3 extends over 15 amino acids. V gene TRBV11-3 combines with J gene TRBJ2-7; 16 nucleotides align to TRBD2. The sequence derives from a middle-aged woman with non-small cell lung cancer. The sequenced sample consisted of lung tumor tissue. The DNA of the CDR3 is TGTACCAGCAGCTCCGGGACTAGCGGGGGGGACGAGCAGTACTTC. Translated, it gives CTSSSGTSGGDEQYF.